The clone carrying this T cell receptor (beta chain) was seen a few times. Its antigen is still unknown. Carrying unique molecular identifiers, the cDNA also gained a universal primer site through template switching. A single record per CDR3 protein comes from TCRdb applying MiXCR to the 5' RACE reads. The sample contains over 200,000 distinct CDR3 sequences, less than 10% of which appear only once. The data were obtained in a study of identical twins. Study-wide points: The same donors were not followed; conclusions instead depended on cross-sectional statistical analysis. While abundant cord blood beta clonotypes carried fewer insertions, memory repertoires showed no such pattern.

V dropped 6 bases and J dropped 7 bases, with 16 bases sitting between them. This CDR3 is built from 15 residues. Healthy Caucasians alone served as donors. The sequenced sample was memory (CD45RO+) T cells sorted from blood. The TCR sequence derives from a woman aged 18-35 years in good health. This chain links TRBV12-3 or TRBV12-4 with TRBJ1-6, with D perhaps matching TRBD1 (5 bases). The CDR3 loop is CASSNTGGSNSPLHF. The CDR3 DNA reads TGTGCCAGCAGCAACACGGGGGGTTCGAATTCACCCCTCCACTTT.